The 24 T cell receptor beta chains presented below share a single source sample, sequenced in a study of T-cell reconstitution after alpha-beta-depleted transplantation in children. The TCRbeta library incorporated unique molecular identifiers. TCRdb re-called the PCR reads with MiXCR, one entry per CDR3 protein. The repertoire consists of about 980,000 distinct CDR3 sequences, with about 29% occurring once and the leading ten covering under 30%. The specimen was PBMCs, mostly from graft donor cells, collected 360 days after TCRalphabeta/CD19-depleted stem cell transplant. The receptors stem from a boy younger than two who had a stem cell transplant for SCID, so the T cells may come from the graft donor.

V and J are TRBV5-1 and TRBJ2-1; the match to TRBD1 covers 7 bases. This CDR3 spans 18 amino acids. Germline CDR1 is SGHRS and CDR2 is YFSETQ. V trimming: 0 bases; J trimming: 2 bases; junction bases outside the gene matches: 11. Here the CDR3 reads CASSLALTGPAAYNEQFF. CDR3 in DNA: TGCGCCAGCAGCTTGGCCCTGACAGGGCCGGCAGCCTACAATGAGCAGTTCTTC.

This clonotype occurred a few times. The CDR3 region has the DNA TGTGCCATCAGGGGGGGCAGTGAGCAGTTCTTC. It translates to CAIRGGSEQFF. The chain links TRBV10-3 to TRBJ2-1, with D perhaps assigned TRBD1 or TRBD2 (6 bases each). CDR1 is ENHRY and CDR2 is SYGVKD in the germline V gene. Trimming pared 6 bases from V and 9 bases from J, leaving 9 bases between. CDR3 length: 11 amino acids.

The chain joins TRBV12-3 or TRBV12-4 to TRBJ2-1, with 16 bases identical to TRBD2. The V segment lost 3 bases and the J segment 14 bases; nucleotides outside the gene matches: 10. This CDR3 has 16 amino acids. The CDR3 DNA reads TGTGCCAGCAGTTTCTGGGGACTAGCGGGGGGGCCCGAGGAGTTCTTC. Translation: CASSFWGLAGGPEEFF.

The rearrangement joins TRBV27 to TRBJ2-3, with no clear D. Germline V gene lookup returns CDR1 MNHEY and CDR2 SMNVEV (reference sequence). CDR3 length equals 15 residues. With 3 bases removed from V and 2 bases from J, the gap between germline ends came to 12 bases. CDR3 sequence (DNA): TGTGCCAGCAGTTTTGGGCCCGGATTCACAGATACGCAGTATTTT. This translates into CASSFGPGFTDTQYF.

This clonotype was detected a few times. The chain combines TRBV3-1 with TRBJ2-1, with 8 bases that match TRBD2. Germline-derived CDR1 and CDR2 are LGHDT and YNNKEL (reference sequence). The J segment lost 9 bases and the V segment lost 1 base, leaving 8 bases of the junction unmatched. The CDR3 sequence is 15 residues long. The DNA of the CDR3 is TGTGCCAGCAGCCAAGGGGCTAGCGGGCCCCCTGAGCAGTTCTTC. It codes for CASSQGASGPPEQFF.

The chain carries TRBV20-1 and TRBJ2-5, with unresolved D. With 3 bases removed from V and 2 bases from J, the gap between germline ends came to 16 bases. The V gene's germline CDR1 is DFQATT and CDR2 SNEGSKA (reference sequence). The CDR3 runs to 15 residues. Here the CDR3 DNA reads TGCAGTGCTAGTCCAGCCTTCGAATCTCAAGAGACCCAGTACTTC. This translates into CSASPAFESQETQYF.

This chain links TRBV20-1 with TRBJ2-5; 8 positions agree with TRBD2. V shed 6 bases, J shed 5 bases, and the junction held 11 bases outside the gene matches. The CDR3 is 14 amino acids. The germline gives CDR1 DFQATT, CDR2 SNEGSKA (reference sequence). The CDR3 region is CSAEGRGASETQYF. DNA of the CDR3: TGCAGTGCCGAGGGGCGGGGGGCATCCGAGACCCAGTACTTC.

This chain joins TRBV6-1 and TRBJ2-1, with a weak D call TRBD2 (5 bases). Germline assignment: CDR1 MNHNS and CDR2 SASEGT. Trimming removed 6 bases at V and 3 bases at J, with 27 bases between. The CDR3 extends over 19 amino acids. CDR3 region: CASRRAGLPNSLIYNEQFF. The CDR3 nucleotides are TGTGCCAGCAGGAGGGCTGGATTGCCTAACTCTCTAATCTACAATGAGCAGTTCTTC.

The chain is built from TRBV5-1 and TRBJ2-3; 8 positions match TRBD2. The CDR3 runs to 14 residues. CDR1 and CDR2 (germline): SGHRS, YFSETQ. The J segment lost 5 bases and the V segment lost 4 bases, leaving 6 bases of the junction unmatched. The CDR3 protein is CASSPVGGGDTQYF. CDR3 bases: TGCGCCAGCAGCCCCGTCGGGGGGGGAGATACGCAGTATTTT.

This clonotype was found a few times. This chain uses TRBV5-1 with TRBJ1-6; no clear D gene. From germline, CDR1 is SGHRS and CDR2 YFSETQ. This CDR3 has 14 amino acids. V was clipped by 2 bases and J by 9 bases, with 12 bases between them. The CDR3 spells CASSFSRDSSPLHF. Written as DNA, the CDR3 is TGCGCCAGCAGCTTTTCGAGGGATAGTTCACCCCTCCACTTT.

This chain connects TRBV9 to TRBJ2-3; TRBD2 matches 7 bases. This CDR3 is built from 18 residues. CDR1 is SGDLS, CDR2 YYNGEE, per germline. The trim removed 1 base at V and 4 bases at J, leaving 15 bases unmatched. The CDR3 reads CASSVLGTNPGNPDTQYF. The CDR3 DNA is TGTGCCAGCAGCGTATTGGGGACTAACCCCGGGAACCCAGATACGCAGTATTTT.

This clonotype has just a few counts. The V call is TRBV12-3 or TRBV12-4, the J call TRBJ1-2; D is unresolved. The V and J ends lost 5 bases and 10 bases respectively, with 11 bases between them. This CDR3 region has 11 residues. CDR3 nucleotide sequence: TGTGCCAGCAGTCCCCGGAACGACTACACCTTC. Its protein is CASSPRNDYTF.

This clonotype was seen a few times. This chain uses TRBV12-3 or TRBV12-4 with TRBJ2-3; D remains ambiguous. The CDR3 is 14 residues long. Deletions cut 3 bases from V and 0 bases from J, with 7 bases between. For the CDR3, the DNA is TGTGCCAGCAGTTTTCCCATCAGCACAGATACGCAGTATTTT. Translated, it gives CASSFPISTDTQYF.

The table lists this clonotype with many counts. The chain employs TRBV20-1 and TRBJ2-7; the D gene is possibly TRBD2 (5 bases). The CDR3 runs 12 residues. CDR1 and CDR2 from the germline V gene are DFQATT and SNEGSKA (reference sequence). Trimming cost V 6 bases and J 2 bases, with 11 bases left between them. The CDR3 DNA sequence: TGCAGTGCCTCCCCCGGGACCTACGAGCAGTACTTC. Residues: CSASPGTYEQYF.

The gene calls are TRBV12-3 or TRBV12-4 and TRBJ1-2; no clear D gene. This CDR3 region has 12 residues. V was clipped by 4 bases and J by 6 bases, with 9 bases between them. The chain's CDR3 is CASSWSLHGYTF. Here the CDR3 DNA reads TGTGCCAGCAGTTGGTCTCTTCATGGCTACACCTTC.

This clonotype was detected ten times or more. The J gene is TRBJ2-5, the V gene TRBV5-1; tentatively, D is TRBD1 (6 bases). Germline V gene data show CDR1 as SGHRS and CDR2 as YFSETQ. Trimming removed 0 bases at V and 7 bases at J, with 10 bases between. This CDR3 spans 13 amino acids. The CDR3 nucleotides are TGCGCCAGCAGCTTGGGGGGGCCGGGGACCCAGTACTTC. This translates into CASSLGGPGTQYF.

The chain couples TRBV5-1 to TRBJ1-6; D gene ambiguous. The germline gives CDR1 SGHRS, CDR2 YFSETQ. The V end lost 0 bases, the J end lost 5 bases, and 15 bases lay between the germline ends. CDR3 length equals 17 residues. CDR3: CASSLGTIGGNNSPLHF. The CDR3 DNA is TGCGCCAGCAGCTTGGGTACCATCGGAGGGAATAATTCACCCCTCCACTTT.

V and J are TRBV6-1 and TRBJ2-7, with D possibly TRBD2 on 5 matching bases. CDR1 and CDR2 from the germline V gene are MNHNS and SASEGT. Deletions cut 5 bases from V and 2 bases from J, with 10 bases between. The CDR3 contains 13 residues. The CDR3 sequence is CASSRTRAYEQYF. CDR3 DNA sequence: TGTGCCAGCAGTAGGACGCGGGCCTACGAGCAGTACTTC.

The gene calls are TRBV4-2 and TRBJ2-7; perhaps TRBD1 as D (6 bases). Trimming took off 4 bases at V and 2 bases at J, with 12 bases between the two ends. The CDR3 extends over 14 amino acids. Germline CDR1 reads LGHNA; CDR2 reads YNFKEQ. For the CDR3, the DNA is TGTGCCAGCAGCCTGAGGGACATCGCCTACGAGCAGTACTTC. Its translation: CASSLRDIAYEQYF.

The chain employs TRBV24-1 and TRBJ2-3, with D perhaps TRBD2 (5 bases). Germline values: CDR1 KGHDR, CDR2 SFDVKD. With 3 bases removed from V and 6 bases from J, the gap between germline ends came to 9 bases. The CDR3 spans 13 residues. The CDR3 sequence: CATSDPRADTQYF. CDR3 DNA: TGTGCCACCAGTGATCCGCGGGCGGATACGCAGTATTTT.

This clonotype was detected a few times. This chain connects TRBV20-1 to TRBJ2-3, with D possibly TRBD1 on 7 matching bases. The length of the CDR3 is 13 residues. V shed 6 bases and J shed 6 bases, with 16 bases lying between them. In germline, CDR1 is DFQATT, CDR2 SNEGSKA (reference sequence). The CDR3 DNA follows: TGCAGTGCCGTTTCCCCAGGGGGGGATACGCAGTATTTT. Protein sequence: CSAVSPGGDTQYF.

There are a few counts of this clonotype. This rearrangement joins TRBV20-1 to TRBJ1-5; TRBD1 aligns across 9 bases. This CDR3 has 18 residues. The trim removed 0 bases at V and 0 bases at J, leaving 9 bases unmatched. Germline lookup yields CDR1 DFQATT and CDR2 SNEGSKA (reference sequence). The CDR3 protein is CSAREQGAPISSNQPQHF. As DNA, the CDR3 is TGCAGTGCTAGAGAACAGGGGGCTCCAATAAGTAGCAATCAGCCCCAGCATTTT.

The chain couples TRBV7-2 to TRBJ2-1; 7 positions agree with TRBD2. V was pared by 1 base and J by 2 bases, with 8 bases of the junction left unmatched. Germline V lookup: CDR1 SGHTA, CDR2 FQGNSA. The CDR3 length is 17 residues. The CDR3 protein is CASSLVGGGFAYNEQFF. Written as DNA, the CDR3 is TGTGCCAGCAGCTTAGTTGGGGGGGGTTTTGCCTACAATGAGCAGTTCTTC.

This chain links TRBV5-1 with TRBJ2-1; 11 bases are shared with TRBD2. The germline gives CDR1 SGHRS, CDR2 YFSETQ. With V trimmed by 4 bases and J by 7 bases, 7 bases remained unmatched. This CDR3 is 15 amino acids long. CDR3 in amino acids: CASSISGGARNEQFF. DNA of the CDR3: TGCGCCAGCAGCATTAGCGGGGGGGCTCGGAATGAGCAGTTCTTC.